This T cell receptor beta chain was recovered during a study of T-cell memory formation after mild COVID-19 (dated by TCRdb to about 2021). As for the study more broadly: TCR sequence clusters from the two donors were largely donor specific. The cohort was made up of two young adult volunteers, one female and one male, who were previously healthy. Longitudinal TCRalpha and TCRbeta repertoire sequencing tracked T-cell clones expanding and contracting after mild COVID-19 in a couple of donors. Study-wide conclusions, independent of this receptor: Contracting CD4+ clones were located mainly in the CM and EM memory subsets, whereas CD8+ clones were found to be enriched in EMRA. Only a couple of mild cases were covered by the study, and larger cohorts that include severe cases with pre-infection samples were considered necessary. SARS-CoV-2 specificity was not confirmed for the second-wave clones peaking on day 37. Some responding clones were detected in pre-infection memory, which suggested that pre-existing cross-reactive memory T cells had joined the SARS-CoV-2 response. Clones that contracted from day 15 to 85 showed balanced CD4/CD8 phenotypes, whereas a second wave of clones that expanded from day 15 to 37 leaned towards CD4+.

PBMCs were isolated by Ficoll-Paque density gradient centrifugation. Ends trimmed: V by 4 bases, J by 10 bases; bases unmatched to a gene: 11. From the cysteine up to the phenylalanine, the CDR3 has a length of 15 residues. The kept DNA is CDR3 alone, 45 bases in frame from the first base. CDR1 and CDR2, looked up from the germline V gene, are SGHVS and FQNEAQ. The instrument was an Illumina NovaSeq 6000. TCRalpha and TCRbeta cDNA libraries were constructed by 5'RACE with constant-segment primers, with sample barcodes and unique molecular identifiers being introduced. RNA was extracted from every sample with Trizol reagent. Libraries were amplified in two PCR steps, with a second sample barcode and Illumina TruSeq adapters added in the second step. Sequencing of the libraries was done on an Illumina NovaSeq, producing 2 x 150 bp paired-end reads. The original pipeline was this. With migec v1.2.7, reads were demultiplexed and then collapsed into UMI-guided consensus sequences. With mixcr v2.1.11, UMI consensuses were aligned to TRA and TRB V and J templates and assembled into clonotypes. Clonotypes were classified as expanded or contracted when called significant by both edgeR and NoisET, with noise models trained on biological replicates. For edgeR calls, the cutoffs were a false discovery rate-adjusted p below 0.01 and a log2 fold-change threshold of 1. PCA with hierarchical clustering of max-normalized trajectories of the 1000 most abundant clonotypes was used as exploratory dynamics analysis. Separately sequenced CD4+ and CD8+ repertoires were used to assign a CD4 or CD8 phenotype to each responding clone. TCRdb's own reprocessing of the public reads used fastp at Q25 and MiXCR and kept productive beta chains. Every CDR3 protein is listed once, alongside the most common genes and DNA of its rows. These V and J calls rely on TCRdb rather than the paper's analysis. Present in this sample are hundreds of thousands of distinct CDR3 sequences, approximately 20% of which were seen just once. Around 12% of the sample is taken by the ten largest.

The count of this clonotype is one. Its antigen is unknown. The record has no base qualities; no much larger clone is one base away. One read represents weak support. This clonotype was obtained from an adult woman who had mild COVID-19 (a few samples of this study predate the infection). The sample titles of this study are shuffled in the database, so cell type and time point are left out; the donor was told from shared clones. The chain was built from TRBV7-8 and TRBJ2-1, with 9 bases aligning to TRBD1. Sequenced: PBMCs or a T cell subset sorted from them (not recorded which). The DNA sequence is TGTGCCAGCAGCTCAGTCCCGGGACAGGGCCGAGAGCAGTTCTTC. It specifies CASSSVPGQGREQFF.